This T cell receptor (beta chain) was documented in a study of blood T cell repertoires in COVID-19. J was trimmed by 6 bases and V by 6 bases; bases with no gene match: 11. Germline V gene sequence: CDR1 MNHEY, CDR2 SVGAGI. The CDR3 sequence is 15 residues long. Authors' processing steps: Amplification with reference gene primers provided the estimates of nucleated cell counts. Profiling relied on immunoSEQ multiplex PCR, and the TCRdb table lists in-frame clones only, not all of them. From that table come the V and J calls and clone size; the DNA was used to work out D and trimming. In the table there are 200,000 to 250,000 clones, roughly 80% of which are singletons.

Source material: peripheral blood. The rearrangement joins TRBV6-5 to TRBJ1-5; TRBD1 matches at 7 bases. This receptor was taken from a woman aged 18-30 years with acute or convalescent COVID-19. The CDR3 DNA sequence: TGTGCCAGCAGGACCGACAGGGAAGTGGGTCAGCCCCAGCATTTT. Its protein product is CASRTDREVGQPQHF.